Here is one T cell receptor (beta chain) with its context. Its specificity is not known. These data originate in a study of T cell responses to AZD1222 COVID-19 vaccine. The germline V gene has CDR1 LGHDT and CDR2 YNNKEL (reference sequence). The CDR3 has 15 amino acids. Trimming took off 2 bases at V and 11 bases at J, with 16 bases between the two ends. The assay was immunoSEQ multiplex PCR, and TCRdb's table has in-frame clones only and misses some. The top ten clones hold 4.5% to 5% of a sample with 90,000 to 100,000 clones, approximately 81% of them seen once. Study-wide results and caveats: Samples come after the peak T cell response, not at day 14.

The sequence came from an adult who received the AZD1222 COVID-19 vaccine. The input for sequencing was peripheral blood, taken 28 days after the second AZD1222 dose. The rearrangement links TRBV3-1 (or the pseudogene TRBV3-2) to TRBJ1-6; D is perhaps TRBD1 (6 bases). The DNA of the CDR3 is TGTGCCAGCAGCCAATCCCCCGGGGGCTGGACACCCCTCCACTTT. Its protein product is CASSQSPGGWTPLHF.